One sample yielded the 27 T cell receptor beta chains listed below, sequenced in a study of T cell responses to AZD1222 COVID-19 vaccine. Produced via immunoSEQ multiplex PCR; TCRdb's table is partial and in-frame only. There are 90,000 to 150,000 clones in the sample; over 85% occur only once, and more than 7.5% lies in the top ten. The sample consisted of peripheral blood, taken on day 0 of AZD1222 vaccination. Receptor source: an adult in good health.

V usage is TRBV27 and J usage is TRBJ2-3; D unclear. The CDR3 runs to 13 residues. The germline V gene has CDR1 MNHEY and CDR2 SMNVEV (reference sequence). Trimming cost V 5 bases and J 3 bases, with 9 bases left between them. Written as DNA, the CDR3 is TGTGCCAGCAGTCTCCAAGTAACAGATACGCAGTATTTT. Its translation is CASSLQVTDTQYF.

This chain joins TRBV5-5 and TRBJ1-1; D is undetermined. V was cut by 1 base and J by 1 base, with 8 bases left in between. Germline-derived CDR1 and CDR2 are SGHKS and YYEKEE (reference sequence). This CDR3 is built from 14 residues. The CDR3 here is CASSLLLGNTEAFF. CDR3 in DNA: TGTGCCAGCAGCTTGCTTCTCGGGAACACTGAAGCTTTCTTT.

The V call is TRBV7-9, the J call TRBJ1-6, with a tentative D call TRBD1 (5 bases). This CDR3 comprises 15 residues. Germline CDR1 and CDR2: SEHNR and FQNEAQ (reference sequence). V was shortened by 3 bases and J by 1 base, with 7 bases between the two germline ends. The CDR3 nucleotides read TGTGCCAGCAGCTTGCAGGGATCCTATAATTCACCCCTCCACTTT. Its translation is CASSLQGSYNSPLHF.

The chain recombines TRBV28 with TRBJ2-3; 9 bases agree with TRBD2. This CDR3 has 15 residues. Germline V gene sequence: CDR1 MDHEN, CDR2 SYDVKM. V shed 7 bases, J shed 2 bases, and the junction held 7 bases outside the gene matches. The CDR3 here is CASTFSGGNTDTQYF. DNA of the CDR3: TGTGCCAGCACCTTTAGCGGGGGAAACACAGATACGCAGTATTTT.

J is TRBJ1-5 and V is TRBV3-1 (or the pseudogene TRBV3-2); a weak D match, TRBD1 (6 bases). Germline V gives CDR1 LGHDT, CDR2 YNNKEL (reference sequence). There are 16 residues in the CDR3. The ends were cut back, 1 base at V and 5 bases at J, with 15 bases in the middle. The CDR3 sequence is CASSQGYGSGDQPQHF. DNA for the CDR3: TGTGCCAGCAGCCAAGGATATGGGTCAGGGGATCAGCCCCAGCATTTT.

CDR3 nucleotides: TGTGCCAGCAGCCCCGGGACAAGCTCCTACAATGAGCAGTTCTTC. Its translation: CASSPGTSSYNEQFF. The genes are TRBV28 and TRBJ2-1; maybe TRBD1 (6 bases). The germline V gene encodes CDR1 MDHEN and CDR2 SYDVKM. Trimming removed 6 bases at V and 0 bases at J, with 12 bases between. This CDR3 spans 15 amino acids.

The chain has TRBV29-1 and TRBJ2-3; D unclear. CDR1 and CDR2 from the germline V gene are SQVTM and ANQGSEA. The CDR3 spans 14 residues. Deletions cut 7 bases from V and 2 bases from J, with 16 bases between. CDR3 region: CSGASTHLTDTQYF. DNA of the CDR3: TGCAGCGGGGCCTCAACTCATCTCACAGATACGCAGTATTTT.

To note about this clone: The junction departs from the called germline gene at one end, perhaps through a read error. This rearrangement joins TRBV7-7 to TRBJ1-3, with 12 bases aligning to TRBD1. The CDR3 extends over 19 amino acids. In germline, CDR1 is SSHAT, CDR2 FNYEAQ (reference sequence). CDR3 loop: CASSRGQGASEGSGNTIYF. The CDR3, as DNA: TGTGCTAGCAGCCGGGGACAGGGGGCATCGGAAGGCTCTGGAAACACCATATATTTT.

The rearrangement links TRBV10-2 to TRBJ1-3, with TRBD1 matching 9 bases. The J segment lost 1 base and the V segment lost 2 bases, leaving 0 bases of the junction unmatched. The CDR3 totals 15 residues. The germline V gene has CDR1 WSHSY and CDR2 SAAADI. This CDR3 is CASSEGQGSGNTIYF. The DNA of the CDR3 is TGCGCCAGCAGTGAGGGACAGGGGTCTGGAAACACCATATATTTT.

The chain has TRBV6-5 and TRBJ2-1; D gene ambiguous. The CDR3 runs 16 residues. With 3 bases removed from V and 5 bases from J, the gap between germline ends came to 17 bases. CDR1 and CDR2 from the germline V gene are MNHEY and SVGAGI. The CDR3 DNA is TGTGCCAGCAGTTATGCCCATGCACCAAAGGACAATGAGCAGTTCTTC. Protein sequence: CASSYAHAPKDNEQFF.

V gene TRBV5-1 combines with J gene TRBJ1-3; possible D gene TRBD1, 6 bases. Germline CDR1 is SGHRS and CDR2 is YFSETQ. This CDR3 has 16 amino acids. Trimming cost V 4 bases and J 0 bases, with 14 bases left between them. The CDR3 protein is CASSRLDSNSGNTIYF. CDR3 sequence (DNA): TGCGCCAGCAGCCGTTTGGACAGCAACTCTGGAAACACCATATATTTT.

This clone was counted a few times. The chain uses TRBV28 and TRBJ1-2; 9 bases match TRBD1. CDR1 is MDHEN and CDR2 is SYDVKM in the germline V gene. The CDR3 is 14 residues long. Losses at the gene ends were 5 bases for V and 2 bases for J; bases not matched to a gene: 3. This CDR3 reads CASSPGQGNYGYTF. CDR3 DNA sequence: TGTGCCAGCAGTCCCGGACAGGGGAACTATGGCTACACCTTC.

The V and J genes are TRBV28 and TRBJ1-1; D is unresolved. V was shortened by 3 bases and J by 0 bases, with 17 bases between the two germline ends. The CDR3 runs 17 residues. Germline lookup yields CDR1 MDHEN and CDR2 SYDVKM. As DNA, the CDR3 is TGTGCCAGCAGTTTTTACGGTCGTTTGGGTTTGAACACTGAAGCTTTCTTT. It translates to CASSFYGRLGLNTEAFF.

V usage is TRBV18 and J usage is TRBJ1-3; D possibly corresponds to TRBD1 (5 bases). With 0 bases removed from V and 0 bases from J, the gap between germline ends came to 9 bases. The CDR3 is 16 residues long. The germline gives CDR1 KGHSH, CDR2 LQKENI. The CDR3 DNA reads TGTGCCAGCTCACCACCTTTGGGGGTCTCTGGAAACACCATATATTTT. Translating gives CASSPPLGVSGNTIYF.

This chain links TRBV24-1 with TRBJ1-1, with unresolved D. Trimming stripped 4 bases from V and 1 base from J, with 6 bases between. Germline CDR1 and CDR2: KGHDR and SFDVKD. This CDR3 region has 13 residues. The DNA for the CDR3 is TGTGCCACCAGTGAGACGGGGAACACTGAAGCTTTCTTT. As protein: CATSETGNTEAFF.

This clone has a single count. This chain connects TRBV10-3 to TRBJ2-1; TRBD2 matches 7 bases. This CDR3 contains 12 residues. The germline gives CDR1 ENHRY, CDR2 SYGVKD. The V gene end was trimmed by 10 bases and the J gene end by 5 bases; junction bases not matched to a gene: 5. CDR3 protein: CATGTTDNEQFF. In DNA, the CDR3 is TGTGCCACCGGGACTACCGACAATGAGCAGTTCTTC.

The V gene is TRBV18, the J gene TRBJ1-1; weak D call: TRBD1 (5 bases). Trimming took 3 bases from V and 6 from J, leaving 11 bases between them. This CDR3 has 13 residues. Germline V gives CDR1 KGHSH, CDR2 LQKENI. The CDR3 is CASSPPGESEAFF. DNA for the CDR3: TGTGCCAGCTCACCTCCGGGGGAGTCTGAAGCTTTCTTT.

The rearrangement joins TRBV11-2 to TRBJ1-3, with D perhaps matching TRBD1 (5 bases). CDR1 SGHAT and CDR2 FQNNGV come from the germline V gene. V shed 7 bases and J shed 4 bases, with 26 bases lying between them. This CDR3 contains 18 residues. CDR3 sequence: CASIQTAGGESVGNTIYF. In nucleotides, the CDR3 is TGTGCCAGCATCCAGACCGCCGGGGGGGAAAGTGTAGGAAACACCATATATTTT. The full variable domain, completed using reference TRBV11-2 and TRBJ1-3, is EAGVAQSPRYKIIEKRQSVAFWCNPISGHATLYWYQQILGQGPKLLIQFQNNGVVDDSQLPKDRFSAERLKGVDSTLKIQPAKLEDSAVYLCASIQTAGGESVGNTIYFGEGSWLTVV.

The CDR3: CASSRHRGGTKETQYF. The CDR3 bases are TGTGCCAGCAGCCGCCATCGCGGGGGGACCAAAGAGACCCAGTACTTC. This chain connects TRBV7-2 to TRBJ2-5, with 8 bases matching TRBD2. Germline trimming cut 5 bases from V and 3 bases from J; bases unmatched to any gene: 11. The CDR3 loop spans 16 amino acids. Germline loops: CDR1 SGHTA, CDR2 FQGNSA.

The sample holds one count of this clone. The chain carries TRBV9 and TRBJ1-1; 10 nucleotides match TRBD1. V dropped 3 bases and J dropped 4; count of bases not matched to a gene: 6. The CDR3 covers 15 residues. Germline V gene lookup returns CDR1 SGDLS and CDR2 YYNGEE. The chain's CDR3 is CASSGGQGSGTEAFF. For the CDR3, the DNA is TGTGCCAGCAGCGGGGGACAGGGGTCAGGCACTGAAGCTTTCTTT.

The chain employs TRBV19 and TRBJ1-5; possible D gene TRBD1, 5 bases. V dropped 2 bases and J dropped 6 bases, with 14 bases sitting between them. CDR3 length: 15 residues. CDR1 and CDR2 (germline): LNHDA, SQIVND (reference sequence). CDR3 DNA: TGTGCCAGTAGTATATTGGGGGACGGGAGTCAGCCCCAGCATTTT. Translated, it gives CASSILGDGSQPQHF.

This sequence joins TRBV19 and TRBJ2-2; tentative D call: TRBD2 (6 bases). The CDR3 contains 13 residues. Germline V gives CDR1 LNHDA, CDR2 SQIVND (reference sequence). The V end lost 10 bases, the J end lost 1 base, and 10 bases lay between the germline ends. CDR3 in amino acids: CATSSVNTGELFF. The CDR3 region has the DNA TGTGCCACCTCTAGCGTGAACACCGGGGAGCTGTTTTTT.

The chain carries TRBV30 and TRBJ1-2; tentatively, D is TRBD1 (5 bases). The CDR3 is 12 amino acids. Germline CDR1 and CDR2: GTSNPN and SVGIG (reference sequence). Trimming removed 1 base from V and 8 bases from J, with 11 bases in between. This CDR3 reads CAWSAQGGGYTF. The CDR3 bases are TGTGCCTGGAGTGCCCAGGGAGGGGGCTACACCTTC.

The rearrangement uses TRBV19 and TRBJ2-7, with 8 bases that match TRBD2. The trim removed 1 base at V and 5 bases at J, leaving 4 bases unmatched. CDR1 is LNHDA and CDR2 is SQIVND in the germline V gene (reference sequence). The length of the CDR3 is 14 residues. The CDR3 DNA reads TGTGCCAGTAGTATAGCGGGAGGGCTCGACGAGCAGTACTTC. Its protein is CASSIAGGLDEQYF.

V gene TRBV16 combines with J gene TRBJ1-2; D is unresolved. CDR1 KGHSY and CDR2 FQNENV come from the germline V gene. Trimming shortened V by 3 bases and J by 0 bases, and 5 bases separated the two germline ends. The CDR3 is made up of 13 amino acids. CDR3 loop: CASSQYSNYGYTF. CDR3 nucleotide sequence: TGTGCCAGCAGCCAGTATTCTAACTATGGCTACACCTTC.

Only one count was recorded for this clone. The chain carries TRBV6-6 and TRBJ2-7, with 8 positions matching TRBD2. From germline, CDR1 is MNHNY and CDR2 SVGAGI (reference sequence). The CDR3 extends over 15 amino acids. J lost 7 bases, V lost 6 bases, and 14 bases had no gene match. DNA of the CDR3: TGTGCCAGCAGACCCACCGGGACTAGACCCTTTGAGCAGTACTTC. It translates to CASRPTGTRPFEQYF.

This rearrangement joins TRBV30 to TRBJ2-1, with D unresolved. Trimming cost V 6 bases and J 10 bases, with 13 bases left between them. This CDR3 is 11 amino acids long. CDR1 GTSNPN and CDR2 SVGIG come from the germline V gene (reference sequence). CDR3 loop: CACTRSDEQFF. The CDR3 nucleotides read TGTGCCTGTACGAGGTCCGACGAGCAGTTCTTC.